The 16 T cell receptor beta chains below all came from one sample that was sequenced in a study of blood T cell repertoires in COVID-19. Sequencing used immunoSEQ multiplex PCR; TCRdb keeps in-frame clones, though not all of them. The sample consists of fewer than 500,000 clones, about nine tenths of them appearing once. The sequencing input was PBMCs or T cells enriched from blood (not recorded which). The receptors here all came from a young woman who had recovered from COVID-19.

The rearrangement links TRBV6-1 to TRBJ2-7; 14 nucleotides match TRBD2. Trimming took 2 bases from V and 2 from J; bases not matched to a gene: 5. The CDR3 is 17 amino acids. The germline CDR1 and CDR2 sequences are MNHNS and SASEGT. The CDR3, as DNA: TGTGCCAGCAGTGAATTATTGACTAGCGGGGGGGCCTACGAGCAGTACTTC. Amino acids: CASSELLTSGGAYEQYF.

The chain combines TRBV6-4 with TRBJ2-1; 8 nucleotides match TRBD2. Germline-derived CDR1 and CDR2 are MRHNA and SNTAGT. The J segment lost 6 bases and the V segment lost 5 bases, leaving 3 bases of the junction unmatched. The CDR3 runs to 13 residues. The CDR3 here is CASSPGTSNEQFF. The DNA for the CDR3 is TGTGCCAGCAGTCCCGGGACTAGCAATGAGCAGTTCTTC.

The chain employs TRBV5-1 and TRBJ2-5; 7 bases map to TRBD1. CDR1 and CDR2 from the germline V gene are SGHRS and YFSETQ. There are 14 residues in the CDR3. J was trimmed by 4 bases and V by 2 bases; bases with no gene match: 5. The CDR3 spells CASSFTGAPETQYF. CDR3 nucleotides: TGCGCCAGCAGCTTTACAGGGGCGCCAGAGACCCAGTACTTC.

The chain couples TRBV9 to TRBJ1-2; a weak D match, TRBD1 (6 bases). The V end lost 3 bases, the J end lost 4 bases, and 16 bases lay between the germline ends. The CDR3 is 15 residues long. Germline V CDR1 and CDR2: SGDLS, YYNGEE. The CDR3 sequence is CASSAGQGIAYGYTF. CDR3 in DNA: TGTGCCAGCAGCGCTGGGCAGGGGATTGCCTATGGCTACACCTTC.

The chain couples TRBV3-1 (or the pseudogene TRBV3-2) to TRBJ1-1; a weak D match, TRBD1 (6 bases). The CDR3 has 15 amino acids. Germline V gives CDR1 LGHDT, CDR2 YNNKEL (reference sequence). The V end was cut by 1 base, the J end by 1 base, with 10 bases between. The CDR3 DNA follows: TGTGCCAGCAGCCAAGGGACCAGGGGGAACACTGAAGCTTTCTTT. It is translated as CASSQGTRGNTEAFF.

The chain recombines TRBV4-1 with TRBJ1-2; no firm D call. The V gene's germline CDR1 is MGHRA and CDR2 YSYEKL. Trimming took 1 base from V and 8 from J, leaving 5 bases between them. The CDR3 has 11 residues. This CDR3 is CASSQGRGYTF. In DNA, the CDR3 is TGCGCCAGCAGCCAAGGCAGAGGCTACACCTTC.

This clone showed up just a few times. V is TRBV29-1 and J is TRBJ2-1, with 7 bases aligning to TRBD2. V lost 3 bases to trimming and J lost 0 bases; unmatched junction nucleotides: 2. In germline, CDR1 is SQVTM, CDR2 ANQGSEA. The CDR3 sequence is 14 residues long. This CDR3 is CSVERGYSYNEQFF. The CDR3 nucleotides read TGCAGCGTTGAGCGGGGGTACTCCTACAATGAGCAGTTCTTC.

The rearrangement uses TRBV28 and TRBJ2-1, with 7 bases aligning to TRBD1. From germline, CDR1 is MDHEN and CDR2 SYDVKM. There are 15 residues in the CDR3. Trimming took 5 bases from V and 6 from J; bases not matched to a gene: 10. The CDR3, as DNA: TGTGCCAGCAGTCCTGGGACAGTTGGATCCAATGAGCAGTTCTTC. Translation: CASSPGTVGSNEQFF.

The V and J genes are TRBV10-3 and TRBJ2-7, with TRBD1 matching over 8 bases. Germline V gene data show CDR1 as ENHRY and CDR2 as SYGVKD. Trimming took 11 bases from V and 5 from J; bases not matched to a gene: 11. The CDR3 extends over 13 amino acids. CDR3 sequence: CASGTGLIDEQYF. The CDR3 DNA reads TGTGCCTCGGGGACAGGATTAATCGACGAGCAGTACTTC.

The CDR3 loop is CASSAAPAGVADTQYF. The DNA for the CDR3 is TGTGCCAGCAGCGCCGCCCCCGCAGGGGTAGCAGATACGCAGTATTTT. V usage is TRBV9 and J usage is TRBJ2-3; possibly TRBD1 for D (6 bases). This CDR3 comprises 16 residues. Trimming took off 3 bases at V and 4 bases at J, with 18 bases between the two ends. Germline CDR1 reads SGDLS; CDR2 reads YYNGEE.

This clone was seen only once. The genes are TRBV29-1 and TRBJ2-5; D is perhaps TRBD1 (6 bases). Germline CDR1 reads SQVTM; CDR2 reads ANQGSEA. The CDR3 is 15 residues long. Trimming left V 0 bases short and J 2 bases short, with 13 bases between. The CDR3 region is CSVEDYATGQETQYF. For the CDR3, the DNA is TGCAGCGTTGAAGATTACGCGACAGGTCAAGAGACCCAGTACTTC.

V and J are TRBV5-6 and TRBJ2-3, with TRBD1 matching over 7 bases. There are 13 residues in the CDR3. The germline V gene encodes CDR1 SGHDT and CDR2 YYEEEE. Germline trimming cut 4 bases from V and 4 bases from J; bases unmatched to any gene: 3. The CDR3 loop reads CASSAQGADTQYF. The DNA of the CDR3 is TGTGCCAGCAGCGCCCAGGGGGCAGATACGCAGTATTTT.

The chain is built from TRBV3-1 (or the pseudogene TRBV3-2) and TRBJ2-7; 11 bases map to TRBD2. CDR3 length: 14 amino acids. CDR1 and CDR2 (germline): LGHDT, YNNKEL (reference sequence). V gave up 4 bases and J gave up 7 bases; unmatched junction bases: 6. The CDR3 region is CASSPLAGGGEQYF. The CDR3 DNA sequence: TGTGCCAGCAGCCCTCTAGCGGGGGGAGGGGAGCAGTACTTC.

This rearrangement joins TRBV6-5 to TRBJ2-1; the D is unclear. This CDR3 contains 11 residues. V dropped 3 bases and J dropped 9 bases, with 6 bases sitting between them. Germline lookup yields CDR1 MNHEY and CDR2 SVGAGI. The CDR3 nucleotides are TGTGCCAGCAGTTATCGAGCTGAGCAGTTCTTC. Amino acids: CASSYRAEQFF.

The chain uses TRBV2 and TRBJ1-1; D not certain. CDR3 length: 12 residues. Germline assignment: CDR1 SNHLY and CDR2 FYNNEI. V lost 11 bases and J 5 bases, leaving 15 bases between the germline ends. CDR3 residues: CAWSGRWTEAFF. The DNA of the CDR3 is TGTGCCTGGTCGGGGAGGTGGACTGAAGCTTTCTTT.

V and J are TRBV28 and TRBJ1-3; tentatively, D is TRBD1 (6 bases). CDR1 MDHEN and CDR2 SYDVKM come from the germline V gene. CDR3 length equals 14 residues. Trimming removed 7 bases from V and 2 bases from J, with 12 bases in between. CDR3 region: CASTRQGTGNTIYF. In nucleotides, the CDR3 is TGTGCCAGCACCCGGCAGGGGACTGGAAACACCATATATTTT. The entire variable domain, with the rest obtained from reference TRBV28 and TRBJ1-3, is as follows: DVKVTQSSRYLVKRTGEKVFLECVQDMDHENMFWYRQDPGLGLRLIYFSYDVKMKEKGDIPEGYSVSREKKERFSLILESASTNQTSMYLCASTRQGTGNTIYFGEGSWLTVV.